This T cell receptor beta chain comes out of a study of T cell repertoires in cytomegalovirus infection. Study background: Epitope selection comprised recently identified HLA-C-restricted CMV epitopes and well-studied HLA-B-restricted CMV epitopes. CMV infection together with matching HLA type was indicated by public TCR beta signatures.

TCRdb itself ran the reads through MiXCR, one entry per CDR3 protein. The sample yields hundreds of thousands of distinct CDR3 sequences, roughly a third seen once. As concerns this clonotype: The antigen remains undetermined.

Notes on the study in general: Ex vivo, HLA-C-restricted CMV-specific TCR beta clonotypes prevailed over the rest of the response. Summed public TCR beta family frequency identified CMV carriers bearing the relevant HLA.

Trimming took off 2 bases at V and 2 bases at J, with 10 bases between the two ends. In germline, CDR1 is SGHVS, CDR2 FQNEAQ. This CDR3 has 15 amino acids. The sample here was cultured PBMCs, taken from culture after CMV antigen stimulation. The sequence came from a human donor in good health (CMV status not recorded). Some clones in this sample may be carry-over from other donors' samples. The chain links TRBV7-8 to TRBJ2-1; no clear D gene. The CDR3 DNA follows: TGTGCCAGCAGCTTAAAGACCAATCCCTACAATGAGCAGTTCTTC. This sequence encodes CASSLKTNPYNEQFF.